This T cell receptor beta chain was identified in a study of T cells in Graves' hyperthyroidism and ophthalmopathy. In the case of this clonotype: The antigen remains unidentified.

The authors obtained PBMCs from around 11 ml of fresh peripheral blood. TCR beta CDR3 regions were amplified from RNA transcripts. Carried out on the TCR CDR3, a first-round RT-PCR used the HTBI primer set. Each CDR3 protein gets one entry after TCRdb re-called the multiplex PCR reads with MiXCR. The table lists approximately 330,000 distinct CDR3 sequences, roughly an eighth of them singletons. The CDR3 is made up of 14 amino acids. CDR1 is SGHNT, CDR2 YYREEE, per germline (reference sequence). After removal of 2 bases from V and 4 bases from J, the junction contained 3 bases not matched to a gene. General study points: Most clonotypes expanded in the thyroid (above 0.001) were also present in blood. Ophthalmopathy and stable hyperthyroidism were separated by a 13 V-J model.

The chain links TRBV5-4 to TRBJ2-5; 9 bases match TRBD1. Sequencing was carried out using blood. The source of this sequence is a woman aged 40 to 50 with Graves' ophthalmopathy. For the CDR3, the DNA is TGTGCCAGCAGCTTAAGGACAGGGGCAGAGACCCAGTACTTC. Amino acid sequence: CASSLRTGAETQYF. Full variable domain (missing parts from reference TRBV5-4 and TRBJ2-5): ETGVTQSPTHLIKTRGQQVTLRCSSQSGHNTVSWYQQALGQGPQFIFQYYREEENGRGNFPPRFSGLQFPNYSSELNVNALELDDSALYLCASSLRTGAETQYFGPGTRLLVL.